These 29 T cell receptor beta chains came from one sample sequenced in a study of PD-L1 blockade in urothelial cancer. Produced via immunoSEQ multiplex PCR; TCRdb's table is partial and in-frame only. The table lists about 53,000 clones, 70% to 90% of them singletons, with roughly 14% in the top ten. Time point given: pretreatment peripheral blood. The sequencing here drew on PBMCs, taken around atezolizumab (anti-PD-L1) treatment. The receptors were gathered from a woman aged 55-69 years with urothelial cancer.

The chain recombines TRBV21-1 with TRBJ1-5. TRBV21-1 constitutes a pseudogene. This CDR3 region has 17 residues. The CDR3 bases are TGTGCCAGCAGCAGCCTCACGAGAGGAAATAGCAATCAGCCCCAGCATTTT. As protein: CASSSLTRGNSNQPQHF.

The V and J genes are TRBV19 and TRBJ2-5, with TRBD2 as a possible D gene (6 bases). V was cut by 8 bases and J by 2 bases, with 12 bases left in between. This CDR3 is 13 amino acids long. Germline V gene data show CDR1 as LNHDA and CDR2 as SQIVND (reference sequence). Here the CDR3 DNA reads TGTGCCAGTGGGGGTGGGAGGCAAGAGACCCAGTACTTC. This encodes CASGGGRQETQYF.

This chain links TRBV28 with TRBJ1-2, with 7 bases identical to TRBD1. J was trimmed by 2 bases and V by 4 bases; bases with no gene match: 7. The CDR3 is 15 amino acids. Looked up from germline, CDR1 is MDHEN and CDR2 is SYDVKM. CDR3 residues: CASSSGQVKNYGYTF. The CDR3 bases are TGTGCCAGCAGTTCAGGACAGGTTAAGAACTATGGCTACACCTTC.

The chain uses TRBV6-5 and TRBJ1-1; D is undetermined. CDR1 is MNHEY, CDR2 SVGAGI, per germline. Deletions cut 0 bases from V and 5 bases from J, with 13 bases between. The CDR3 loop spans 15 amino acids. The CDR3 reads CASSYSNTGSTEAFF. CDR3 bases: TGTGCCAGCAGTTACTCGAATACGGGGTCAACTGAAGCTTTCTTT.

The genes are TRBV5-5 and TRBJ1-1, with 7 bases lining up with TRBD1. Germline CDR1 and CDR2: SGHKS and YYEKEE (reference sequence). This CDR3 is 15 amino acids long. Unmatched junction bases numbered 8, after V lost 0 bases and J lost 6 bases. The CDR3 here is CASSLALAGGSEAFF. In DNA form, the CDR3 reads TGTGCCAGCAGCTTGGCCTTGGCAGGGGGATCTGAAGCTTTCTTT.

This sequence joins TRBV25-1 and TRBJ2-7, with unresolved D. CDR3 size: 12 residues. Germline lookup yields CDR1 MGHDK and CDR2 SYGVNS. The V end lost 8 bases, the J end lost 1 base, and 9 bases lay between the germline ends. The DNA for the CDR3 is TGTGCCAGCCAGGATTTATCCTACGAGCAGTACTTC. As protein: CASQDLSYEQYF.

The chain couples TRBV11-2 to TRBJ2-1; 9 nucleotides match TRBD2. V was pared by 5 bases and J by 10 bases, with 9 bases of the junction left unmatched. Germline V gene data show CDR1 as SGHAT and CDR2 as FQNNGV. CDR3 length: 14 residues. As DNA, the CDR3 is TGTGCCAGCAGCGAGGGACTAGCCTCCGGCGAGCAGTTCTTC. This encodes CASSEGLASGEQFF.

J is TRBJ2-3 and V is TRBV11-1; 13 bases line up with TRBD2. Germline V lookup: CDR1 SGHAT, CDR2 FQDESV (reference sequence). V lost 5 bases, J lost 2 bases, and 7 bases stayed unmatched. This CDR3 contains 17 residues. CDR3 amino acids: CASSLRLAGGNTDTQYF. The CDR3 coding sequence is TGTGCCAGCAGCCTAAGACTAGCGGGGGGAAACACAGATACGCAGTATTTT.

The V call is TRBV29-1, the J call TRBJ2-7; D may be TRBD1 (5 bases). Germline V gives CDR1 SQVTM, CDR2 ANQGSEA. There are 13 residues in the CDR3. V lost 5 bases to trimming and J lost 6 bases, with 17 bases between them. The chain's CDR3 is CSVSGIGAGEQYF. The CDR3, as DNA: TGCAGCGTTTCAGGGATCGGAGCTGGCGAGCAGTACTTC.

V and J are TRBV19 and TRBJ2-5; 8 positions match TRBD1. CDR1 LNHDA and CDR2 SQIVND come from the germline V gene (reference sequence). The CDR3 is 15 residues long. V trimming: 0 bases; J trimming: 5 bases; junction bases outside the gene matches: 5. This CDR3 reads CASSIDGQGTETQYF. The CDR3 nucleotides read TGTGCCAGTAGTATAGATGGACAGGGTACGGAGACCCAGTACTTC.

This clone came up a few times. J is TRBJ1-6 and V is TRBV7-9, with TRBD1 identical over 8 bases. This CDR3 is built from 14 residues. Germline lookup yields CDR1 SEHNR and CDR2 FQNEAQ (reference sequence). V was pared by 5 bases and J by 13 bases, with 10 bases of the junction left unmatched. CDR3 region: CASSRPGQDFPLHF. Written as DNA, the CDR3 is TGTGCCAGCAGCCGGCCGGGACAGGACTTTCCCCTCCACTTT.

CDR3 in amino acids: CAISHSSGANVLTF. CDR3 nucleotide sequence: TGTGCCATCAGTCACAGCTCTGGGGCCAACGTCCTGACTTTC. The genes are TRBV10-3 and TRBJ2-6, with no clear D. The germline V and J ends were trimmed by 5 bases and 0 bases, with 5 bases remaining between them. The CDR3 spans 14 residues. CDR1 ENHRY and CDR2 SYGVKD come from the germline V gene.

V is TRBV5-1 and J is TRBJ2-2; 8 bases are shared with TRBD1. V trimming: 4 bases; J trimming: 6 bases; junction bases outside the gene matches: 8. CDR3 length: 15 amino acids. The V gene's germline CDR1 is SGHRS and CDR2 YFSETQ. DNA of the CDR3: TGCGCCAGCAGCATAGGACAGGGATGGTCCGGGGAGCTGTTTTTT. Translated: CASSIGQGWSGELFF.

The chain uses TRBV6-5 and TRBJ1-5, with 10 bases fitting TRBD1. Looked up from germline, CDR1 is MNHEY and CDR2 is SVGAGI. The CDR3 is made up of 14 amino acids. The ends lost 5 bases at V and 7 bases at J; junction bases unmatched: 5. The CDR3 here is CASSETGGRQPQHF. DNA of the CDR3: TGTGCCAGCAGTGAGACAGGGGGCCGGCAGCCCCAGCATTTT.

This clone was seen a few times. The V and J genes are TRBV2 and TRBJ1-1; tentatively, D is TRBD1 (6 bases). Germline CDR1 is SNHLY and CDR2 is FYNNEI. This CDR3 contains 13 residues. With 3 bases removed from V and 6 bases from J, the gap between germline ends came to 11 bases. The CDR3 reads CASSDRGGSEAFF. DNA for the CDR3: TGTGCCAGCAGTGACAGGGGAGGGTCTGAAGCTTTCTTT.

This clone was detected once. The rearrangement joins TRBV18 to TRBJ2-3, with 10 bases matching TRBD2. CDR3 size: 17 residues. Germline trimming cut 3 bases from V and 2 bases from J; bases unmatched to any gene: 8. Germline V gene sequence: CDR1 KGHSH, CDR2 LQKENI. This CDR3 reads CASSPTRTSGLTDTQYF. DNA for the CDR3: TGTGCCAGCTCACCCACCCGGACTAGCGGCCTCACAGATACGCAGTATTTT.

CDR3 DNA sequence: TGCGCCAGCAGCGTAGACAGGTTGAACACTGAAGCTTTCTTT. It specifies CASSVDRLNTEAFF. This rearrangement joins TRBV5-1 to TRBJ1-1; the D gene is possibly TRBD1 (6 bases). The germline V and J ends were trimmed by 4 bases and 0 bases, with 10 bases remaining between them. The CDR3 spans 14 residues. In germline, CDR1 is SGHRS, CDR2 YFSETQ.

J is TRBJ2-7 and V is TRBV2, with 9 bases matching TRBD1. The CDR3 length is 15 residues. CDR1 and CDR2 from the germline V gene are SNHLY and FYNNEI. V shed 6 bases, J shed 3 bases, and the junction held 9 bases outside the gene matches. CDR3 loop: CASSGQGNGDYEQYF. The CDR3 DNA follows: TGTGCCAGCAGCGGACAGGGGAATGGGGACTACGAGCAGTACTTC.

The chain combines TRBV29-1 with TRBJ2-5; 10 bases line up with TRBD1. CDR3 length: 13 amino acids. From germline, CDR1 is SQVTM and CDR2 ANQGSEA. Losses at the gene ends were 7 bases for V and 4 bases for J; bases not matched to a gene: 6. The CDR3 DNA reads TGCAGCGCTAGACAGGGGGCAGGAGAGACCCAGTACTTC. Its translation: CSARQGAGETQYF. Looking up the rest from reference TRBV29-1 and TRBJ2-5 gives the full variable domain: SAVISQKPSRDICQRGTSLTIQCQVDSQVTMMFWYRQQPGQSLTLIATANQGSEATYESGFVIDKFPISRPNLTFSTLTVSNMSPEDSSIYLCSARQGAGETQYFGPGTRLLVL.

The chain is built from TRBV4-3 and TRBJ1-1, with D uncertain. This CDR3 has 14 amino acids. The V end was cut by 2 bases, the J end by 1 base, with 8 bases between. Germline CDR1 and CDR2: LGHNA and YSLEER. The CDR3 sequence: CASSQSARNTEAFF. The CDR3, as DNA: TGCGCCAGCAGCCAAAGCGCCAGGAACACTGAAGCTTTCTTT.

V usage is TRBV7-9 and J usage is TRBJ1-1; the D gene is possibly TRBD1 (6 bases). This CDR3 comprises 14 residues. V gave up 3 bases and J gave up 1 base, with 9 bases separating them. CDR1 SEHNR and CDR2 FQNEAQ come from the germline V gene (reference sequence). The DNA for the CDR3 is TGTGCCAGCAGCTTTGAGACAGGGAACACTGAAGCTTTCTTT. It specifies CASSFETGNTEAFF.

This clone was recorded once. The chain couples TRBV9 to TRBJ2-7; a possible D gene is TRBD2 (5 bases). V lost 0 bases and J 2 bases, leaving 12 bases between the germline ends. Germline V gene lookup returns CDR1 SGDLS and CDR2 YYNGEE. The CDR3 is 15 amino acids. CDR3 protein: CASSVGGSYTYEQYF. The CDR3 DNA follows: TGTGCCAGCAGCGTAGGAGGGAGCTACACCTACGAGCAGTACTTC.

The rearrangement uses TRBV28 and TRBJ1-4; 8 positions agree with TRBD1. The CDR3 is 15 amino acids. V lost 3 bases, J lost 7 bases, and 7 bases stayed unmatched. Germline V gene lookup returns CDR1 MDHEN and CDR2 SYDVKM. CDR3 sequence: CASSFDRGSSEKLFF. CDR3 bases: TGTGCCAGCAGTTTCGACAGGGGATCGAGTGAAAAACTGTTTTTT.

This rearrangement joins TRBV5-1 to TRBJ2-3; TRBD2 agrees at 11 bases. The CDR3 contains 16 residues. Germline V gene sequence: CDR1 SGHRS, CDR2 YFSETQ. V lost 4 bases to trimming and J lost 2 bases; unmatched junction nucleotides: 6. The CDR3 DNA follows: TGCGCCAGCAGCGGCGGGACTAGCGGAAACACAGATACGCAGTATTTT. It codes for CASSGGTSGNTDTQYF.

V and J are TRBV2 and TRBJ2-7, with TRBD1 identical over 10 bases. Unmatched junction bases numbered 8, after V lost 8 bases and J lost 4 bases. Germline CDR1 is SNHLY and CDR2 is FYNNEI. The CDR3 extends over 14 amino acids. The CDR3 spells CASRGQGGGYEQYF. CDR3 nucleotide sequence: TGTGCCAGCCGTGGACAGGGGGGGGGATACGAGCAGTACTTC.

V gene TRBV10-1 combines with J gene TRBJ2-3; TRBD1 matches at 7 bases. CDR1 and CDR2 (germline): WNHNN, SYGVQD (reference sequence). CDR3 length: 15 residues. V gave up 5 bases and J gave up 0 bases; unmatched junction bases: 5. CDR3 sequence: CASSTRQGSTDTQYF. The DNA of the CDR3 is TGCGCCAGCAGTACAAGACAGGGTAGCACAGATACGCAGTATTTT.

The genes are TRBV6-5 and TRBJ2-2; 7 positions agree with TRBD2. V lost 5 bases, J lost 0 bases, and 3 bases stayed unmatched. Germline values: CDR1 MNHEY, CDR2 SVGAGI. The CDR3 totals 15 residues. For the CDR3, the DNA is TGTGCCAGCAGTCTAGCGGTAGCGAACACCGGGGAGCTGTTTTTT. Translating gives CASSLAVANTGELFF.

The CDR3 sequence: CAISDLGELFF. As DNA, the CDR3 is TGTGCCATCAGTGATCTCGGGGAGCTGTTTTTT. The V gene is TRBV10-3, the J gene TRBJ2-2; D remains ambiguous. The CDR3 runs 11 residues. V was shortened by 3 bases and J by 7 bases, with 3 bases between the two germline ends. CDR1 is ENHRY and CDR2 is SYGVKD in the germline V gene.

The V and J genes are TRBV4-1 and TRBJ2-3; TRBD2 aligns across 10 bases. The CDR3 runs 18 residues. The ends lost 0 bases at V and 1 base at J; junction bases unmatched: 7. The germline V gene encodes CDR1 MGHRA and CDR2 YSYEKL. The CDR3 DNA reads as TGCGCCAGCAGCCAAGACCCTCCCGGACTAGCGGGCACAGATACGCAGTATTTT. Its protein product is CASSQDPPGLAGTDTQYF.